The 31 T cell receptor beta chains given below trace back to one sample, sequenced in a study of human T cells and chemical hapten exposure. TCRdb ran MiXCR on the RACE reads and lists one entry per CDR3 protein. Of 350,000 to 450,000 distinct CDR3 sequences listed, roughly 4.6% are singletons. As for time point: pre-sensitization, week 0. Treatment indicated: therapeutic diphenylcyclopropenone sensitization with weekly scalp DPC. The source material was whole blood, sampled in connection with sensitization to the hapten diphenylcyclopropenone (DPC). Receptor source: a woman aged 45-59 years with alopecia areata. Some clones in this sample may be carry-over from other donors' samples.

This chain's CDR3 is CASSQGTSNQPQHF. The CDR3 bases are TGTGCCAGCAGCCAAGGCACTAGCAATCAGCCCCAGCATTTT. The chain uses TRBV16 and TRBJ1-5; D remains unclear. Germline-derived CDR1 and CDR2 are KGHSY and FQNENV. This CDR3 is built from 14 residues. The ends were cut back, 2 bases at V and 0 bases at J, with 5 bases in the middle. Combining the CDR3 with reference TRBV16 and TRBJ1-5 gives the whole variable domain GEEVAQTPKHLVRGEGQKAKLYCAPIKGHSYVFWYQQVLKNEFKFLISFQNENVFDETGMPKERFSAKCLPNSPCSLEIQATKLEDSAVYFCASSQGTSNQPQHFGDGTRLSIL.

The sample holds many counts of this clonotype. The CDR3 region has the DNA TGTGCCAGCAGTTCACCGCGGACTAGCGGGAGACCAGATACGCAGTATTTT. Amino acid sequence: CASSSPRTSGRPDTQYF. The chain has TRBV6-2 or TRBV6-3 and TRBJ2-3, with 13 positions matching TRBD2. The CDR3 is 17 residues long. V gave up 4 bases and J gave up 4 bases; unmatched junction bases: 8. Germline V gives CDR1 MNHEY, CDR2 SVGEGT.

A few counts support this clonotype. The chain has TRBV6-1 and TRBJ1-1; D gene unclear. CDR3 size: 11 residues. V was trimmed by 4 bases and J by 5 bases, leaving 5 bases between them. Germline CDR1 reads MNHNS; CDR2 reads SASEGT. CDR3 sequence: CASSVWTEAFF. CDR3 DNA: TGTGCCAGCAGTGTGTGGACTGAAGCTTTCTTT.

CDR3: CASSYSMIASGRPSSYNEQFF. CDR3 DNA sequence: TGTGCCAGCAGTTACTCGATGATCGCTAGCGGGAGACCAAGCTCCTACAATGAGCAGTTCTTC. The gene calls are TRBV6-5 and TRBJ2-1; TRBD2 agrees at 10 bases. CDR3 size: 21 residues. The J segment lost 0 bases and the V segment lost 0 bases, leaving 14 bases of the junction unmatched. The germline CDR1 and CDR2 sequences are MNHEY and SVGAGI.

The chain links TRBV29-1 to TRBJ2-3; no firm D call. Trimming left V 1 base short and J 0 bases short, with 11 bases between. Germline loops: CDR1 SQVTM, CDR2 ANQGSEA. The CDR3 runs to 15 residues. The CDR3 protein is CSVEGILSSTDTQYF. CDR3 DNA: TGCAGCGTTGAAGGAATCCTTTCAAGCACAGATACGCAGTATTTT.

The chain is built from TRBV6-6 and TRBJ2-5; tentative D call: TRBD2 (6 bases). CDR3 length: 14 amino acids. Trimming left V 5 bases short and J 7 bases short, with 17 bases between. The germline CDR1 and CDR2 sequences are MNHNY and SVGAGI (reference sequence). The CDR3 DNA reads TGTGCCAGCAGTCCCGCGGGGTTCCAGGGGACCCAGTACTTC. Translated, it gives CASSPAGFQGTQYF.

In its sample, this clonotype was seen a few times. V is TRBV27 and J is TRBJ2-7, with unresolved D. Germline V gene lookup returns CDR1 MNHEY and CDR2 SMNVEV (reference sequence). V was trimmed by 3 bases and J by 2 bases, leaving 17 bases between them. The CDR3 has 16 amino acids. CDR3 residues: CASSFTKVWAAYEQYF. The CDR3 coding sequence is TGTGCCAGCAGTTTCACCAAAGTGTGGGCGGCCTACGAGCAGTACTTC.

V gene TRBV5-6 combines with J gene TRBJ2-1; D is possibly TRBD1 or TRBD2 (5 bases each). V was cut by 4 bases and J by 8 bases, with 16 bases left in between. There are 14 residues in the CDR3. Germline CDR1 reads SGHDT; CDR2 reads YYEEEE. CDR3 nucleotides: TGTGCCAGCAGCCCCGGGACGGTGGACTATGAGCAGTTCTTC. Translated: CASSPGTVDYEQFF.

This clonotype was observed many times. The V call is TRBV20-1, the J call TRBJ2-3; D possibly corresponds to TRBD2 (7 bases). V was trimmed by 0 bases and J by 5 bases, leaving 15 bases between them. Looked up from germline, CDR1 is DFQATT and CDR2 is SNEGSKA (reference sequence). The CDR3 loop spans 15 amino acids. The CDR3 DNA reads TGCAGTGCTAGAGAGAAAACGGGGGGCATAGATACGCAGTATTTT. Translated, it gives CSAREKTGGIDTQYF.

This clonotype was observed a few times. CDR3 nucleotide sequence: TGTGCCAGCTCACCATTACAGGGAGATGGCTACACCTTC. This translates into CASSPLQGDGYTF. The gene calls are TRBV18 and TRBJ1-2, with D tentatively TRBD1 (6 bases). CDR3 size: 13 residues. Germline CDR1 KGHSH, CDR2 LQKENI. The ends were cut back, 2 bases at V and 6 bases at J, with 10 bases in the middle.

This clonotype was detected ten times or more. CDR3 DNA sequence: TGTGCCAGCAGCCAAGATTACGGGACAGGGTCTGGAGGCACCTTC. It yields the protein CASSQDYGTGSGGTF. This chain connects TRBV4-2 to TRBJ1-2; 9 bases are a match to TRBD1. Germline V gene sequence: CDR1 LGHNA, CDR2 YNFKEQ. This CDR3 comprises 15 residues. J lost 13 bases, V lost 0 bases, and 12 bases had no gene match.

This clonotype was seen repeatedly, ten times or more. This chain links TRBV28 with TRBJ1-5; 8 bases are shared with TRBD1. Germline V gene sequence: CDR1 MDHEN, CDR2 SYDVKM. V lost 5 bases to trimming and J lost 7 bases; unmatched junction nucleotides: 13. The CDR3 is 16 residues long. The CDR3 DNA sequence: TGTGCCAGCAGTGCTCTAGTACAGGGGGTTCGGCAGCCCCAGCATTTT. Its translation: CASSALVQGVRQPQHF.

This clonotype showed up many times. The V gene is TRBV10-3, the J gene TRBJ2-3, with 7 positions matching TRBD2. Germline CDR1 ENHRY, CDR2 SYGVKD. The V gene end was trimmed by 8 bases and the J gene end by 4 bases; junction bases not matched to a gene: 24. The CDR3 runs to 19 residues. The chain's CDR3 is CAIAGPNGGRAVGADTQYF. Written as DNA, the CDR3 is TGTGCCATCGCCGGCCCCAACGGTGGGAGGGCCGTAGGAGCAGATACGCAGTATTTT.

This clonotype was found a few times. V usage is TRBV20-1 and J usage is TRBJ2-1; TRBD2 matches at 7 bases. This CDR3 spans 13 amino acids. CDR1 is DFQATT, CDR2 SNEGSKA, per germline (reference sequence). The trim removed 5 bases at V and 16 bases at J, leaving 17 bases unmatched. Written as DNA, the CDR3 is TGCAGTGCTGAAGAACCTAGCGGCACCGTCGAATTCTTC. Amino acids: CSAEEPSGTVEFF.

The sample holds many counts of this clonotype. The rearrangement links TRBV27 to TRBJ2-4; 8 bases agree with TRBD1. Germline CDR1 MNHEY, CDR2 SMNVEV (reference sequence). V was pared by 4 bases and J by 4 bases, with 3 bases of the junction left unmatched. The CDR3 loop spans 14 amino acids. The DNA for the CDR3 is TGTGCCAGCAGTTCCGGGACAGGAAAAAACATTCAGTACTTC. This sequence encodes CASSSGTGKNIQYF.

The sample holds many counts of this clonotype. V gene TRBV6-4 combines with J gene TRBJ2-1; TRBD2 matches at 12 bases. This CDR3 comprises 14 residues. Germline V gene sequence: CDR1 MRHNA, CDR2 SNTAGT. The J segment lost 7 bases and the V segment lost 8 bases, leaving 6 bases of the junction unmatched. The CDR3 spells CASALAGGRNEQFF. The CDR3 nucleotides are TGTGCCAGCGCGCTAGCGGGAGGGCGTAATGAGCAGTTCTTC.

This clonotype was recorded at least ten times. V and J are TRBV9 and TRBJ2-1, with D perhaps TRBD1 or TRBD2 (5 bases each). The V and J ends lost 4 bases and 5 bases respectively, with 13 bases between them. This CDR3 region has 14 residues. Germline CDR1 and CDR2: SGDLS and YYNGEE. CDR3 in amino acids: CASSLSGDHNEQFF. CDR3 coding DNA: TGTGCCAGCAGCTTATCCGGGGACCACAATGAGCAGTTCTTC.

This clonotype was recorded at least ten times. The chain employs TRBV28 and TRBJ2-4, with TRBD2 identical over 10 bases. After removal of 3 bases from V and 1 base from J, the junction contained 6 bases not matched to a gene. The CDR3 runs 17 residues. Germline V gene sequence: CDR1 MDHEN, CDR2 SYDVKM. The CDR3 reads CASSFPSGSGAKNIQYF. The CDR3 nucleotides are TGTGCCAGCAGTTTCCCTAGCGGGAGTGGGGCCAAAAACATTCAGTACTTC.

This clonotype was seen only a few times. The rearrangement links TRBV25-1 to TRBJ2-4, with 12 bases that match TRBD2. CDR3 length: 16 residues. Germline-derived CDR1 and CDR2 are MGHDK and SYGVNS. V trimming: 4 bases; J trimming: 3 bases; junction bases outside the gene matches: 4. CDR3 DNA sequence: TGTGCCAGCAGTGGACTAGCGGGAGTTGGCAAAAACATTCAGTACTTC. Its protein is CASSGLAGVGKNIQYF.

In its sample, this clonotype was seen many times. The chain has TRBV2 and TRBJ2-7; no clear D. The CDR3 contains 14 residues. Germline V gives CDR1 SNHLY, CDR2 FYNNEI. The V and J ends lost 3 bases and 0 bases respectively, with 9 bases between them. The CDR3 DNA follows: TGTGCCAGCAGTGATGACATGAACTCCTACGAGCAGTACTTC. Protein product: CASSDDMNSYEQYF.

This chain connects TRBV6-1 to TRBJ1-3; no clear D gene. The CDR3 length is 16 residues. V shed 3 bases and J shed 0 bases, with 12 bases lying between them. CDR1 is MNHNS and CDR2 is SASEGT in the germline V gene. The CDR3 protein is CASSDPPWLSGNTIYF. As DNA, the CDR3 is TGTGCCAGCAGTGACCCTCCTTGGCTCTCTGGAAACACCATATATTTT.

This clonotype was picked up many times. V and J are TRBV6-2 or TRBV6-3 and TRBJ2-3, with 8 nucleotides matching TRBD2. Germline lookup yields CDR1 MNHEY and CDR2 SVGEGT. The CDR3 totals 15 residues. V lost 4 bases to trimming and J lost 4 bases; unmatched junction nucleotides: 7. The CDR3 bases are TGTGCCAGCAGTTCGGGACTAGGAGGAGCAGATACGCAGTATTTT. Its translation: CASSSGLGGADTQYF.

This clonotype was seen at least ten times. The rearrangement joins TRBV6-5 to TRBJ1-5; no reliable D call. The length of the CDR3 is 11 residues. Trimming pared 4 bases from V and 7 bases from J, leaving 5 bases between. In germline, CDR1 is MNHEY, CDR2 SVGAGI. The DNA of the CDR3 is TGTGCCAGCAGTTGGAAACAGCCCCAGCATTTT. This sequence encodes CASSWKQPQHF.

This clonotype was counted ten times or more. The chain links TRBV11-2 to TRBJ2-3, with 7 bases fitting TRBD2. The ends lost 5 bases at V and 1 base at J; junction bases unmatched: 9. CDR3 length: 16 amino acids. The V gene's germline CDR1 is SGHAT and CDR2 FQNNGV. The chain's CDR3 is CASSPMRLAGTDTQYF. The CDR3 bases are TGTGCCAGCAGCCCCATGCGGCTAGCGGGCACAGATACGCAGTATTTT. The full variable domain, its missing parts supplied by reference TRBV11-2 and TRBJ2-3, is EAGVAQSPRYKIIEKRQSVAFWCNPISGHATLYWYQQILGQGPKLLIQFQNNGVVDDSQLPKDRFSAERLKGVDSTLKIQPAKLEDSAVYLCASSPMRLAGTDTQYFGPGTRLTVL.

V and J are TRBV7-9 and TRBJ1-5; D is unclear. This CDR3 is 13 amino acids long. Germline V gives CDR1 SEHNR, CDR2 FQNEAQ (reference sequence). Trimming took 7 bases from V and 3 from J, leaving 10 bases between them. The DNA of the CDR3 is TGTGCCAGCACCTTTCGACCCAATCAGCCCCAGCATTTT. Translation: CASTFRPNQPQHF.

As to this clonotype: This may be a read error, as it is one base from a much larger clone. This rearrangement joins TRBV7-8 to TRBJ2-5; D not resolved. From germline, CDR1 is SGHVS and CDR2 FQNEAQ. V lost 1 base to trimming and J lost 0 bases, with 6 bases between them. The CDR3 sequence is 14 residues long. Here the CDR3 reads CASSLDEYQETQYF. CDR3 bases: TGTGCCAGCAGCTTAGACGAGTACCAAGAGACCCAGTACTTC.

V usage is TRBV2 and J usage is TRBJ1-1, with no clear D. Germline V lookup: CDR1 SNHLY, CDR2 FYNNEI. Trimming cost V 7 bases and J 2 bases, with 14 bases left between them. The CDR3 loop spans 14 amino acids. This chain's CDR3 is CASILAAVNTEAFF. Written as DNA, the CDR3 is TGTGCCAGCATCCTTGCAGCAGTAAACACTGAAGCTTTCTTT.

This clonotype was recorded many times. V and J are TRBV11-2 and TRBJ2-3; 14 bases map to TRBD2. Germline V gives CDR1 SGHAT, CDR2 FQNNGV. V lost 7 bases to trimming and J lost 7 bases; unmatched junction nucleotides: 10. The CDR3 runs to 16 residues. The CDR3 here is CASNSGGLAGAYTQYF. CDR3 DNA: TGTGCCAGCAACTCCGGGGGACTAGCGGGGGCGTATACGCAGTATTTT.

This clonotype showed up many times. The J gene is TRBJ2-4, the V gene TRBV14; 7 bases map to TRBD1. After removal of 4 bases from V and 1 base from J, the junction contained 4 bases not matched to a gene. CDR1 SGHDN and CDR2 FVKESK come from the germline V gene. The CDR3 runs to 15 residues. CDR3 sequence: CASSLRQGAKNIQYF. The CDR3 nucleotides read TGTGCCAGCAGCCTCCGACAGGGTGCCAAAAACATTCAGTACTTC. The full variable domain, completed using reference TRBV14 and TRBJ2-4, is EAGVTQFPSHSVIEKGQTVTLRCDPISGHDNLYWYRRVMGKEIKFLLHFVKESKQDESGMPNNRFLAERTGGTYSTLKVQPAELEDSGVYFCASSLRQGAKNIQYFGAGTRLSVL.

This clonotype has at least ten counts. This chain connects TRBV28 to TRBJ2-4; D may be TRBD1 (6 bases). The V end lost 3 bases, the J end lost 1 base, and 7 bases lay between the germline ends. The CDR3 runs to 14 residues. Germline assignment: CDR1 MDHEN and CDR2 SYDVKM. Written as DNA, the CDR3 is TGTGCCAGCAGTTTCGACAGGGCCAAAAACATTCAGTACTTC. Translated: CASSFDRAKNIQYF.

The chain links TRBV27 to TRBJ1-1; no clear D gene. The CDR3 has 15 residues. V shed 3 bases and J shed 7 bases, with 18 bases lying between them. CDR1 and CDR2 (germline): MNHEY, SMNVEV (reference sequence). The CDR3 nucleotides are TGTGCCAGCAGTTTTAGGGCGGCCCCGACCGGTGAAGCTTTCTTT. Its protein product is CASSFRAAPTGEAFF.